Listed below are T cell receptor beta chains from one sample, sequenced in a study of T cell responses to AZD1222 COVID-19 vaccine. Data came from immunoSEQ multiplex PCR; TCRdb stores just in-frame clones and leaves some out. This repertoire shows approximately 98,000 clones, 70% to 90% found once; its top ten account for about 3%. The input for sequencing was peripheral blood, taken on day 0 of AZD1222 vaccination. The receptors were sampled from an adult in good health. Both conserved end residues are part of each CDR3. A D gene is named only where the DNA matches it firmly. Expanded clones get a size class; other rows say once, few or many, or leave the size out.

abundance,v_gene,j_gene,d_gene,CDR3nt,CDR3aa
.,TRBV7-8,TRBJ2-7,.,TGTGCCAGCAGCCGAGAGGGCCTTTACGAGCAGTACTTC,CASSREGLYEQYF
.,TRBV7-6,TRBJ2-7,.,TGTGCCAGCAGCTTAGCCGCGACCTACGAGCAGTACTTC,CASSLAATYEQYF
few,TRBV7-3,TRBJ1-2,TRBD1,TGTGCCAGCAGCTCGGGACAGGGGGCTAACTATGGCTACACCTTC,CASSSGQGANYGYTF
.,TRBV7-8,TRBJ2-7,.,TGTGCCAGCAGCTCGTACTACGAGCAGTACTTC,CASSSYYEQYF
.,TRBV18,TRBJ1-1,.,TGTGCCAGCTCACCAGGAGGGTTGGACACTGAAGCTTTCTTT,CASSPGGLDTEAFF
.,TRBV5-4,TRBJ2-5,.,TGTGCCAGCAGCTGGGGGGGGACAGGCCACCAAGAGACCCAGTACTTC,CASSWGGTGHQETQYF
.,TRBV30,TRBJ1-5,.,TGTGCCTGGGCAGCGGGGGATCAGCCCCAGCATTTT,CAWAAGDQPQHF
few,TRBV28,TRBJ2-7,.,TGTGCCAGCAGTGACCATGGTGGCCTACGGCCCTACGAGCAGTACTTC,CASSDHGGLRPYEQYF
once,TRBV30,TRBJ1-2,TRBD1,TGTGCCTGGAGAGACCCGCGGGACAGGGGATTCGACACCTTC,CAWRDPRDRGFDTF
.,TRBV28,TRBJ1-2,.,TGTGCCAGCAGTTTAGAGGACGGAAACGGTGGCTACACCTTC,CASSLEDGNGGYTF
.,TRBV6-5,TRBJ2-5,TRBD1,TGTGCCAGCCACTCCGGACAGGCCCAGGGGGAGACCCAGTACTTC,CASHSGQAQGETQYF
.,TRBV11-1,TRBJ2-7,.,TGTGCCAGCAGGTCTCAGAGGTCCTACGAGCAGTACTTC,CASRSQRSYEQYF
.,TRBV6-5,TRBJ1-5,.,TGTGCCAGCAGTTACACTCAGGGGAGCAATCAGCCCCAGCATTTT,CASSYTQGSNQPQHF
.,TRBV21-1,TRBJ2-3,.,TGTGCCAGCTCTTCCGGGACAGTAATTAGCACAGATACGCAGTATTTT,CASSSGTVISTDTQYF
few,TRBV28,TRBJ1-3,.,TGTGCCAGCAGCCCTATTCAACTCCCTGGAAACACCATATATTTT,CASSPIQLPGNTIYF
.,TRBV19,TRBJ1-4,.,TGTGCCAGTAGTGCCGGGACGGCACTAAATGAAAAACTGTTTTTT,CASSAGTALNEKLFF
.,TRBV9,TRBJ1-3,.,TGTGCCAGCAGCGTAGACCCTTCGGGCGACTCTGGAAACACCATATATTTT,CASSVDPSGDSGNTIYF
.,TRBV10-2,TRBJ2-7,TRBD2,TGCGCCAGCAGCTCCTGGTCGGGAGCGGGGCCCGGGAACGAGCAGTACTTC,CASSSWSGAGPGNEQYF
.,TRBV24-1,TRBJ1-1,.,TGTGCCACCAGTGACCCTTGGAACACTGAAGCTTTCTTT,CATSDPWNTEAFF
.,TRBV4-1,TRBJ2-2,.,TGCGCCAGCAGCCATTGGCCCCCTAATGCAGACACCGGGGAGCTGTTTTTT,CASSHWPPNADTGELFF
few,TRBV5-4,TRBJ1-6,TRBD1,TGTGCCAGCAGCTTGGGGGACAGGGGTAATTCACCCCTCCACTTT,CASSLGDRGNSPLHF
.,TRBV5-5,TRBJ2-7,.,TGTGCCAGCAGCTTGGAATGGAGCGGTGAGCAGTACTTC,CASSLEWSGEQYF
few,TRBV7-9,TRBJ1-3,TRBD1,TGTGCCACCCGGGACAGGGAGGTTTCTGGAAACACCATATATTTT,CATRDREVSGNTIYF
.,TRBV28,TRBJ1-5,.,TGTGCCAGCAGTTCCCCCGGTTTGGATCAGCCCCAGCATTTT,CASSSPGLDQPQHF
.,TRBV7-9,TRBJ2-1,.,TGTGCCAGCAGCTTACCAGGGAGCTCCTACAATGAGCAGTTCTTC,CASSLPGSSYNEQFF
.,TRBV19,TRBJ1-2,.,TGTGCCAGTGGTGGGGGCTACACCTTC,CASGGGYTF
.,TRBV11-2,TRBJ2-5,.,TGTGCCAGCAGCTTAGGCCAAGAGACCCAGTACTTC,CASSLGQETQYF
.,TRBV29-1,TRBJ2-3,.,TGCAGCGTTGGTGGGGGGGCTACAGATACGCAGTATTTT,CSVGGGATDTQYF
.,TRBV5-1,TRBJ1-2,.,TGCGCCAGCAGCGAAGGCGGCACTAACTATGGCTACACCTTC,CASSEGGTNYGYTF
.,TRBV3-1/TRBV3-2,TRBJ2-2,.,TGTGCCAGCAGCCAGTCAGGGTCCACCGGGGAGCTGTTTTTT,CASSQSGSTGELFF
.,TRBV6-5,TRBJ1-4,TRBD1,TGTGCCAGCAGGGACGGACAGGGTAGTGAAAAACTGTTTTTT,CASRDGQGSEKLFF
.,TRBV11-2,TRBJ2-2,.,TGTGCCAGCAGCTTAGGGAGTGACACCGGGGAGCTGTTTTTT,CASSLGSDTGELFF
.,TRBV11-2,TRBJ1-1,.,TGTGCCAGCAGCCCTGATAACAGGGAGTCTGAAGCTTTCTTT,CASSPDNRESEAFF
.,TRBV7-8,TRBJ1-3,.,TGTGCCAGCAGCTTAGTAGGCCACCGCTCTGGAAACACCATATATTTT,CASSLVGHRSGNTIYF
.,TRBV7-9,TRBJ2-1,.,TGTGCCAGCAGCTTTCAAACCGATTTCAATGAGCAGTTCTTC,CASSFQTDFNEQFF
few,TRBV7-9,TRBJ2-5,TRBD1,TGTGCCAGCAGCAGCGCCGACAGGGGGCGGGAAGAGACCCAGTACTTC,CASSSADRGREETQYF
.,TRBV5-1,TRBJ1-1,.,TGCGCCAGCAGCTTGGCCGGGGATCCGAACACTGAAGCTTTCTTT,CASSLAGDPNTEAFF
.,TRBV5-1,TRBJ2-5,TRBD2,TGCGCCACCCGTCGGAAAACGGGGGGCCAAGAGACCCAGTACTTC,CATRRKTGGQETQYF
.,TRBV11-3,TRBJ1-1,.,TGTGCCAGCAGCTCATCAAAGGCCTGGGTCGAAGACGCTGAAGCTTTCTTT,CASSSSKAWVEDAEAFF
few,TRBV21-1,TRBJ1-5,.,TGTGCCAGCAGCAAAGTGTTGCCTTATAGCAATCAGCCCCAGCATTTT,CASSKVLPYSNQPQHF
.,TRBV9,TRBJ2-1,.,TGTGCCAGCAGCGTCTCGAGCTCCTACAATGAGCAGTTCTTC,CASSVSSSYNEQFF
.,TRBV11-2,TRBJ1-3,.,TGTGCCAGCAGCTTAGATTGGAGGCCTGGAAACACCATATATTTT,CASSLDWRPGNTIYF
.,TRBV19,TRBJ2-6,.,TGTGCCAGTAGTATCGGATTTGGCAGGCGCTCTGGGGCCAACGTCCTGACTTTC,CASSIGFGRRSGANVLTF
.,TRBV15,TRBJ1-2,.,TGTGCCACCAGCAGGGGGGGAGAGTATGGCTACACCTTC,CATSRGGEYGYTF
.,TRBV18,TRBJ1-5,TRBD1,TGTGCCAGCTCATCGGACAGGGGGGGTCAGCCCCAGCATTTT,CASSSDRGGQPQHF
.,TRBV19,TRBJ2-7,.,TGTGCCAGTAGTATAACAGGGTTTGGGGACTCCTACGAGCAGTACTTC,CASSITGFGDSYEQYF
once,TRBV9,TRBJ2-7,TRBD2,TGTGCCAGCAGCCTTCAGGCGGGGGTAGGGGAGCAGTACTTC,CASSLQAGVGEQYF
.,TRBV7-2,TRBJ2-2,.,TGTGCCAGCAGCTTAGAGGATGTCGGAGACGTGGAGCTGTTTTTT,CASSLEDVGDVELFF
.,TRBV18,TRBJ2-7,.,TGTGCCAGCTCACCACTTGAAGGGGACACCTACGAGCAGTACTTC,CASSPLEGDTYEQYF
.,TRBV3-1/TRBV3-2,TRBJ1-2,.,TGTGCCAGCAGCCAAGACACAGCGAGAGGCTACACCTTC,CASSQDTARGYTF
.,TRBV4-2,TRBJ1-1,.,TGTGCCAGCAGCCAAGGCAGGGGTCACACTGAAGCTTTCTTT,CASSQGRGHTEAFF
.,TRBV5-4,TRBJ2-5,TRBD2,TGTGCCAGTTCTAGCGGTTCCCAAGAGACCCAGTACTTC,CASSSGSQETQYF
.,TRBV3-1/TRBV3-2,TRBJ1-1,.,TGTGCCAGCAGCCTACAGGGTGTCGCTGAAGCTTTCTTT,CASSLQGVAEAFF
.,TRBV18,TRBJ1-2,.,TGTGCCAGCTCCCCACCCGGGGGGAACAATGGCTACACCTTC,CASSPPGGNNGYTF